A selection of T cell receptor beta chains follows, all from one sample in a study of blood T cell repertoires in COVID-19. Repertoires were generated with immunoSEQ multiplex PCR, while TCRdb's copy carries only in-frame clones and drops some. The data hold about 130,000 clones, with 74% observed a single time. The specimen sequenced was peripheral blood. Receptors were obtained from a man aged 55 to 70 with acute or convalescent COVID-19. Both conserved end residues are part of each CDR3. The order of the fields is D gene, V gene, clone size, J gene, CDR3 DNA, CDR3 protein. A D gene is named only where the DNA matches it firmly. Not every row has a clone size; where given, it reads once, few, many or a size class.

d_gene: TRBD1
v_gene: TRBV30
abundance: NA
j_gene: TRBJ2-7
CDR3nt: TGTGCCTGGAGTCTAAGGCGAGGGGGCACTTCGGTCAACGAGCAGTACTTC
CDR3aa: CAWSLRRGGTSVNEQYF

d_gene: TRBD2
v_gene: TRBV2
abundance: NA
j_gene: TRBJ2-1
CDR3nt: TGTGCCAGGCGGGGGAACAATGAGCAGTTCTTC
CDR3aa: CARRGNNEQFF

d_gene: NA
v_gene: TRBV11-3
abundance: NA
j_gene: TRBJ2-5
CDR3nt: TGTGCCAGCAGCTTAGGCCGGGAGACCCAGTACTTC
CDR3aa: CASSLGRETQYF

d_gene: TRBD1
v_gene: TRBV19
abundance: NA
j_gene: TRBJ2-7
CDR3nt: TGTGCCAGTGGCCCCGGGACAGGGTTGTACGAGCAGTACTTC
CDR3aa: CASGPGTGLYEQYF

d_gene: TRBD1
v_gene: TRBV29-1
abundance: NA
j_gene: TRBJ1-2
CDR3nt: TGCAGCGTTGATCCCTCAGGGGGCAACGACTATGGCTACACCTTC
CDR3aa: CSVDPSGGNDYGYTF

d_gene: TRBD1
v_gene: TRBV14
abundance: NA
j_gene: TRBJ1-1
CDR3nt: TGTGCCAGCAGCCGCGACAGGGCCGTGGGCACTGAAGCTTTCTTT
CDR3aa: CASSRDRAVGTEAFF

d_gene: NA
v_gene: TRBV27
abundance: few
j_gene: TRBJ2-2
CDR3nt: TGTGCCAGCAGGTTCGCCGGTCGGGTCACCGGGGAGCTGTTTTTT
CDR3aa: CASRFAGRVTGELFF

d_gene: NA
v_gene: TRBV7-2
abundance: NA
j_gene: TRBJ2-7
CDR3nt: TGTGCCAGCAAGACAGGTCATAGCTCCTACGAGCAGTACTTC
CDR3aa: CASKTGHSSYEQYF

d_gene: TRBD1
v_gene: TRBV6-4
abundance: NA
j_gene: TRBJ2-1
CDR3nt: TGTGCCAGCAGTACCTCCGGGACAGGGACGTACAATGAGCAGTTCTTC
CDR3aa: CASSTSGTGTYNEQFF

d_gene: NA
v_gene: TRBV10-3
abundance: NA
j_gene: TRBJ2-7
CDR3nt: TGTGCCATCAGTGACTCTGTCCTCCCCCCGCGGGAGCAGTACTTC
CDR3aa: CAISDSVLPPREQYF

d_gene: TRBD1
v_gene: TRBV6-1
abundance: few
j_gene: TRBJ1-5
CDR3nt: TGTGCCAGCAGTGAAGCCCGGACAGGCGGGAATCAGCCCCAGCATTTT
CDR3aa: CASSEARTGGNQPQHF

d_gene: NA
v_gene: TRBV9
abundance: NA
j_gene: TRBJ2-2
CDR3nt: TGTGCCAGCAGGCTCACGAGCACCGGGGAGCTGTTTTTT
CDR3aa: CASRLTSTGELFF

d_gene: TRBD1
v_gene: TRBV30
abundance: NA
j_gene: TRBJ1-6
CDR3nt: TGTGCCTGGAGTCGGACAGGGGGCAATAATTCACCCCTCCACTTT
CDR3aa: CAWSRTGGNNSPLHF

d_gene: TRBD2
v_gene: TRBV10-3
abundance: NA
j_gene: TRBJ2-1
CDR3nt: TGTGCCATCAGTGCTTCTAGCGGGGAATCCTACAATGAGCAGTTCTTC
CDR3aa: CAISASSGESYNEQFF

d_gene: TRBD1
v_gene: TRBV6-1
abundance: NA
j_gene: TRBJ2-7
CDR3nt: TGTGCCAGCAGTGAAACCGGGACAGGGATTTACGAGCAGTACTTC
CDR3aa: CASSETGTGIYEQYF

d_gene: NA
v_gene: TRBV19
abundance: NA
j_gene: TRBJ1-1
CDR3nt: TGTGCCAGTAGTATTATTGGCCTGAACACTGAAGCTTTCTTT
CDR3aa: CASSIIGLNTEAFF

d_gene: NA
v_gene: TRBV6-5
abundance: NA
j_gene: TRBJ2-1
CDR3nt: TGTGCCAGCAGTTACTCGGGGAGGTCTGAGCAGTTCTTC
CDR3aa: CASSYSGRSEQFF

d_gene: TRBD1
v_gene: TRBV4-1
abundance: NA
j_gene: TRBJ2-5
CDR3nt: TGCGCCAGCAGCCAAGCCGGGGGGACAGGGAGAAAGACCCAGTACTTC
CDR3aa: CASSQAGGTGRKTQYF

d_gene: TRBD1
v_gene: TRBV11-1
abundance: few
j_gene: TRBJ2-3
CDR3nt: TGTGCCAGCAGCTTCCGCACAGGGGCGATTACAGATACGCAGTATTTT
CDR3aa: CASSFRTGAITDTQYF

d_gene: TRBD2
v_gene: TRBV5-4
abundance: NA
j_gene: TRBJ2-1
CDR3nt: TGTGCCAGCAGCTCGCGACTAGCGGGATACAATGAGCAGTTCTTC
CDR3aa: CASSSRLAGYNEQFF

d_gene: NA
v_gene: TRBV7-8
abundance: NA
j_gene: TRBJ1-1
CDR3nt: TGTGCCAGCTCGACAGAAGAGAACACTGAAGCTTTCTTT
CDR3aa: CASSTEENTEAFF

d_gene: NA
v_gene: TRBV30
abundance: NA
j_gene: TRBJ1-4
CDR3nt: TGTGCCTGGAGTGTAAGCAGGTCTGAAAAACTGTTTTTT
CDR3aa: CAWSVSRSEKLFF

d_gene: NA
v_gene: TRBV14
abundance: NA
j_gene: TRBJ1-2
CDR3nt: TGTGCCAGCAGCCCGGGAGCGCAGTATGGCTACACCTTC
CDR3aa: CASSPGAQYGYTF

d_gene: TRBD1
v_gene: TRBV18
abundance: NA
j_gene: TRBJ1-1
CDR3nt: TGTGCCAGCTTTGCCGGACAGGGGGCCTCCACTGCTACGAACACTGAAGCTTTCTTT
CDR3aa: CASFAGQGASTATNTEAFF

d_gene: NA
v_gene: TRBV9
abundance: once
j_gene: TRBJ2-3
CDR3nt: TGTGCCAGCAGCGTATCAAGCACAGATACGCAGTATTTT
CDR3aa: CASSVSSTDTQYF

d_gene: TRBD2
v_gene: TRBV4-2
abundance: NA
j_gene: TRBJ2-3
CDR3nt: TGTGCCAGCAGCCCGAGGAGCCCGAGCGGGGGGTTGAATACGCAGTATTTT
CDR3aa: CASSPRSPSGGLNTQYF

d_gene: TRBD2
v_gene: TRBV11-3
abundance: NA
j_gene: TRBJ2-5
CDR3nt: TGTGCCAGCAGCTTAGTTTGGCTAGCGGGAGTTGAGGAGACCCAGTACTTC
CDR3aa: CASSLVWLAGVEETQYF

d_gene: NA
v_gene: TRBV5-1
abundance: NA
j_gene: TRBJ2-7
CDR3nt: TGCGCCAGCAGCTTGGGAACCACTAGCTATGCCTCTAACTTCGAGCAGTACTTC
CDR3aa: CASSLGTTSYASNFEQYF

d_gene: NA
v_gene: TRBV5-1
abundance: NA
j_gene: TRBJ1-1
CDR3nt: TGCGCCAGCACAATAAACACGAACACTGAAGCTTTCTTT
CDR3aa: CASTINTNTEAFF

d_gene: NA
v_gene: TRBV6-5
abundance: NA
j_gene: TRBJ2-7
CDR3nt: TGTGCCAGCACCCGAGAAGGACAGAATCGATACGAGCAGTACTTC
CDR3aa: CASTREGQNRYEQYF

d_gene: NA
v_gene: TRBV12-3/TRBV12-4
abundance: NA
j_gene: TRBJ1-1
CDR3nt: TGTGCCAGCAGTTTAGACTTCAACACTGAAGCTTTCTTT
CDR3aa: CASSLDFNTEAFF

d_gene: TRBD1
v_gene: TRBV11-3
abundance: NA
j_gene: TRBJ2-1
CDR3nt: TGTGCCAGCAGCACGAGGGACAGCCTGGGAAATGAGCAGTTCTTC
CDR3aa: CASSTRDSLGNEQFF

d_gene: TRBD1
v_gene: TRBV19
abundance: NA
j_gene: TRBJ2-1
CDR3nt: TGTGCCACTTGGGACAGGGTGAGCGATGAGCAGTTCTTC
CDR3aa: CATWDRVSDEQFF

d_gene: NA
v_gene: TRBV6-2/TRBV6-3
abundance: NA
j_gene: TRBJ1-5
CDR3nt: TGTGCCAGCAGTTACTCCCCTTGGCCCCAGCATTTT
CDR3aa: CASSYSPWPQHF

d_gene: TRBD1
v_gene: TRBV19
abundance: NA
j_gene: TRBJ1-5
CDR3nt: TGTGCCAGTAGTACCTGGACAGGGGCCGGTCAGCCCCAGCATTTT
CDR3aa: CASSTWTGAGQPQHF

d_gene: TRBD2
v_gene: TRBV24-1
abundance: once
j_gene: TRBJ2-3
CDR3nt: TGTGCCACCAGTGCCCCGGGTCCCCTAGCGGGAAGTAGCACAGATACGCAGTATTTT
CDR3aa: CATSAPGPLAGSSTDTQYF

d_gene: TRBD1
v_gene: TRBV7-3
abundance: NA
j_gene: TRBJ2-1
CDR3nt: TGTGCCAGCAGCTCTGGGACAGGGGAGCAGTTCTTC
CDR3aa: CASSSGTGEQFF

d_gene: TRBD1
v_gene: TRBV7-9
abundance: NA
j_gene: TRBJ2-2
CDR3nt: TGTGCCAGCAGCTCCCCGGACAGGGGGAGAGGGTTGGACGGGGAGCTGTTTTTT
CDR3aa: CASSSPDRGRGLDGELFF

d_gene: NA
v_gene: TRBV5-1
abundance: once
j_gene: TRBJ1-2
CDR3nt: TGCGCCAGCCATCACCCCCGGGGGGCCAACTATGGCTACACCTTC
CDR3aa: CASHHPRGANYGYTF

d_gene: TRBD1
v_gene: TRBV6-1
abundance: NA
j_gene: TRBJ1-2
CDR3nt: TGTGCCAGCAGTGAGGACAGGCCCCGGAGCTACACCTTC
CDR3aa: CASSEDRPRSYTF

d_gene: NA
v_gene: TRBV15
abundance: NA
j_gene: TRBJ2-7
CDR3nt: TGTGCCACCAGCATGCGACTAAACGAGCAGTACTTC
CDR3aa: CATSMRLNEQYF

d_gene: NA
v_gene: TRBV5-8
abundance: NA
j_gene: TRBJ2-1
CDR3nt: TGTGCCAGCAGCTTGGATCAGTACAATGAGCAGTTCTTC
CDR3aa: CASSLDQYNEQFF

d_gene: NA
v_gene: TRBV5-4
abundance: NA
j_gene: TRBJ1-1
CDR3nt: TGTGCCAGCAGCCGACAGAACACTGAAGCTTTCTTT
CDR3aa: CASSRQNTEAFF

d_gene: NA
v_gene: TRBV11-2
abundance: NA
j_gene: TRBJ1-1
CDR3nt: TGTGCCAGCAGCAGTCAGGTGAACACTGAAGCTTTCTTT
CDR3aa: CASSSQVNTEAFF

d_gene: NA
v_gene: TRBV4-2
abundance: NA
j_gene: TRBJ2-3
CDR3nt: TGTGCCAGCAGCCTAAAGGCGGGAGATACGCAGTATTTT
CDR3aa: CASSLKAGDTQYF

d_gene: NA
v_gene: TRBV7-9
abundance: once
j_gene: TRBJ1-4
CDR3nt: TGTGCCAGCAGCACATCCGAACAGAACAATGAAAAACTGTTTTTT
CDR3aa: CASSTSEQNNEKLFF

d_gene: TRBD1
v_gene: TRBV5-1
abundance: once
j_gene: TRBJ1-1
CDR3nt: TGCGCCAGCAGCTACATCCAGGGGGTGAACACTGAAGCTTTCTTT
CDR3aa: CASSYIQGVNTEAFF

d_gene: NA
v_gene: TRBV6-5
abundance: NA
j_gene: TRBJ2-1
CDR3nt: TGTGCCAGCAGTTATCGCGGGACCTTAGGGCACAATGAGCAGTTCTTC
CDR3aa: CASSYRGTLGHNEQFF